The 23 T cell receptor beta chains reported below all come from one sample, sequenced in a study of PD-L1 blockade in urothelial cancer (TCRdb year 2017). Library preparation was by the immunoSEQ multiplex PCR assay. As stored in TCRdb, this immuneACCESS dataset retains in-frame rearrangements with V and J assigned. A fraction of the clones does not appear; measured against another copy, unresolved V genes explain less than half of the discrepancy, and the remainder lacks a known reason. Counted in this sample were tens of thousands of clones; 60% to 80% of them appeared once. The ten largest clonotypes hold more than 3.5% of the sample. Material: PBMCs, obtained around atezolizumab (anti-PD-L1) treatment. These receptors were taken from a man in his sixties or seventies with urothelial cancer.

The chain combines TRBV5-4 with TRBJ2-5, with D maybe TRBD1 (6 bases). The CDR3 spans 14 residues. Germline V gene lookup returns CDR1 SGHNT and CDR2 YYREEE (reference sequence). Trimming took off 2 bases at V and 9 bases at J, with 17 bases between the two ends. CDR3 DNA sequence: TGTGCCAGCAGCTTCCCAGGGTCCAAGGGGGCCCAGTACTTC. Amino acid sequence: CASSFPGSKGAQYF.

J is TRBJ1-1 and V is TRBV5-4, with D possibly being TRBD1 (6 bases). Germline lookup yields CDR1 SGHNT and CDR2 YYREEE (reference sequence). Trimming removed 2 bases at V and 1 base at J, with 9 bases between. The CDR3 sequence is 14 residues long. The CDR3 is CASSLTGKNTEAFF. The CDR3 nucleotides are TGTGCCAGCAGCTTAACAGGGAAGAACACTGAAGCTTTCTTT.

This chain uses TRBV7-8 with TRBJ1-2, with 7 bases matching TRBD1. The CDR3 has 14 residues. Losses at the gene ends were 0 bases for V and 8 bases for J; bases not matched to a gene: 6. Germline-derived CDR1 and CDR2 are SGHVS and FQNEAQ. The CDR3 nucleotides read TGTGCCAGCAGCTTAGCAGGGGGCAGGAGAGGCTACACCTTC. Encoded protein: CASSLAGGRRGYTF. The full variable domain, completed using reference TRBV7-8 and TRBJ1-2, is GAGVSQSPRYKVAKRGQDVALRCDPISGHVSLFWYQQALGQGPEFLTYFQNEAQLDKSGLPSDRFFAERPEGSVSTLKIQRTQQEDSAVYLCASSLAGGRRGYTFGSGTRLTVV.

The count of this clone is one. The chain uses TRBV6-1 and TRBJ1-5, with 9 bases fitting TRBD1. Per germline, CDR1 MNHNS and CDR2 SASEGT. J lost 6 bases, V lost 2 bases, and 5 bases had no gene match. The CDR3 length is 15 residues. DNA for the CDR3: TGTGCCAGCAGTGAAAGGACAGGGGACATTCAGCCCCAGCATTTT. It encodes CASSERTGDIQPQHF.

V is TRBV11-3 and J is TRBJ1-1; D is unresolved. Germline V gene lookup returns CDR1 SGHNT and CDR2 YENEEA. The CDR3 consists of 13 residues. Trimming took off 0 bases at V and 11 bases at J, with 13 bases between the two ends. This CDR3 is CASSLEGGMNAFF. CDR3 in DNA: TGTGCCAGCAGCTTAGAGGGAGGGATGAATGCTTTCTTT. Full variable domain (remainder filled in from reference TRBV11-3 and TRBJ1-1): EAGVVQSPRYKIIEKKQPVAFWCNPISGHNTLYWYLQNLGQGPELLIRYENEEAVDDSQLPKDRFSAERLKGVDSTLKIQPAELGDSAVYLCASSLEGGMNAFFGQGTRLTVV.

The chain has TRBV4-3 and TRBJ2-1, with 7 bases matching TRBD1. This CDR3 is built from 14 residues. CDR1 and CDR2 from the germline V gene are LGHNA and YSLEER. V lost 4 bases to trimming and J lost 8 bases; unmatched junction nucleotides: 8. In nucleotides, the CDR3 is TGCGCCAGCAGCCTGGGATACAGGGGCGATGAGCAGTTCTTC. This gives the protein CASSLGYRGDEQFF.

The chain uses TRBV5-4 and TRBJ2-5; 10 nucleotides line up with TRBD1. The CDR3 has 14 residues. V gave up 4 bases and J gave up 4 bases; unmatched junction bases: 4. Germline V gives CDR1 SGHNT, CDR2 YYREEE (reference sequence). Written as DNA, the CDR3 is TGTGCCAGCAGCCCGGGACAGGGGCGAGAGACCCAGTACTTC. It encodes CASSPGQGRETQYF.

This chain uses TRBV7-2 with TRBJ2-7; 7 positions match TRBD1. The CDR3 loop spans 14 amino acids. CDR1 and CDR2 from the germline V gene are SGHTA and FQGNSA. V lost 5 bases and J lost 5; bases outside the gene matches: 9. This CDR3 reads CASSPRTGGHEQYF. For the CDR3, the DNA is TGTGCCAGCAGCCCACGGACAGGCGGGCACGAGCAGTACTTC.

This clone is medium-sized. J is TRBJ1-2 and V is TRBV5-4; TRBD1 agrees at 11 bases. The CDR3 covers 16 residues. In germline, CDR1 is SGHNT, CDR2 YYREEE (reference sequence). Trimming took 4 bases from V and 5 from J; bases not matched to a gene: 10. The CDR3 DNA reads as TGTGCCAGCAGCGACGGGACAGGGGGGCCTCAATATGGCTACACCTTC. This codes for CASSDGTGGPQYGYTF.

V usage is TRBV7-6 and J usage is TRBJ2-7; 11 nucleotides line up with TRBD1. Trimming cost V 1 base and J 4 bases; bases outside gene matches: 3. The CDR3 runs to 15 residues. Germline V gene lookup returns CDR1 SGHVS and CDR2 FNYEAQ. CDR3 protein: CASSLGGDRGYEQYF. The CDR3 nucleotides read TGTGCCAGCAGCTTAGGGGGGGACAGGGGGTACGAGCAGTACTTC.

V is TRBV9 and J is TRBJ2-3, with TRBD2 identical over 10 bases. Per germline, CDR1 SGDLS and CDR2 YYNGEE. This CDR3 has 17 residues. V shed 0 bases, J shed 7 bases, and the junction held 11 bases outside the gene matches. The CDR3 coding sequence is TGTGCCAGCAGCGTAGATGCGAGCGGGGGGGCAAGTAATACGCAGTATTTT. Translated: CASSVDASGGASNTQYF.

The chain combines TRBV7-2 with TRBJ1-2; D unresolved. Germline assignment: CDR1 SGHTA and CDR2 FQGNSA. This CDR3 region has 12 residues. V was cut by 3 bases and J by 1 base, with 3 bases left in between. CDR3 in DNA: TGTGCCAGCAGCTTGTATAACTATGGCTACACCTTC. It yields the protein CASSLYNYGYTF.

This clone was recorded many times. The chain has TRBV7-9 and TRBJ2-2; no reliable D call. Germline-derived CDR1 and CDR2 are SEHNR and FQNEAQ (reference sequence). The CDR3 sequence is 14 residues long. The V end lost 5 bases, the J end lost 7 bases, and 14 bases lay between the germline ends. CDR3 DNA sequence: TGTGCCAGCAGCCAAAGAGGCGGATACGGGGAGCTGTTTTTT. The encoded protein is CASSQRGGYGELFF.

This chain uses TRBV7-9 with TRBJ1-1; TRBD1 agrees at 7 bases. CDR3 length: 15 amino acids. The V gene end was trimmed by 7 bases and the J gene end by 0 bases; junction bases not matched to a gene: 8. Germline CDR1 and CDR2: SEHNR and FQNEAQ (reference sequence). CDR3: CASNRNTGVNTEAFF. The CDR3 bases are TGTGCCAGCAACCGTAATACAGGGGTGAACACTGAAGCTTTCTTT.

The CDR3 DNA is TGCGCCAGCAGCCAGGGACAGGGGAGCTATGGCTACACCTTC. The encoded protein is CASSQGQGSYGYTF. The V and J genes are TRBV4-1 and TRBJ1-2, with 10 bases that match TRBD1. This CDR3 comprises 14 residues. Germline values: CDR1 MGHRA, CDR2 YSYEKL. The ends lost 3 bases at V and 4 bases at J; junction bases unmatched: 2.

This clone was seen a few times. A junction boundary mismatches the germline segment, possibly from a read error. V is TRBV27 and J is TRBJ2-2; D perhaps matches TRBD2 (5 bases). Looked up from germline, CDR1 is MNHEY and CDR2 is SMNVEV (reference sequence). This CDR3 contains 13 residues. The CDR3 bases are TGTGCCAGCAGCCATAGGAGCCACCGGGGAGCTGTTTTT. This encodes CASSHRSHRGAVF.

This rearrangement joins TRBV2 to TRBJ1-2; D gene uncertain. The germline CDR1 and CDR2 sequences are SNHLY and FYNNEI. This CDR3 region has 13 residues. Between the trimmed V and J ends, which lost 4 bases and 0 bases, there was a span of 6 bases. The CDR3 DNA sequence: TGTGCCAGCAGTGCGATAGCTAACTATGGCTACACCTTC. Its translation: CASSAIANYGYTF.

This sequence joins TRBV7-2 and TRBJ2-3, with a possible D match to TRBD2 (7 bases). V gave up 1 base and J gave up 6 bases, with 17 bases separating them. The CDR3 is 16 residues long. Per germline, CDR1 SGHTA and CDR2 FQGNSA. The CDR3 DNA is TGTGCCAGCAGCTTAGGCCAGGGGCCCGGGGGGGATACGCAGTATTTT. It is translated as CASSLGQGPGGDTQYF.

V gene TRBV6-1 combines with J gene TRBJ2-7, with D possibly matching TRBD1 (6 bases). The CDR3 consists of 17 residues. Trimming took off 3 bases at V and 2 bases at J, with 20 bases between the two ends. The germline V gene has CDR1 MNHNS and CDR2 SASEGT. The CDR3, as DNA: TGTGCCAGCAGTGACTTCTATTCCGGGACACGCGCCTACGAGCAGTACTTC. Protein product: CASSDFYSGTRAYEQYF.

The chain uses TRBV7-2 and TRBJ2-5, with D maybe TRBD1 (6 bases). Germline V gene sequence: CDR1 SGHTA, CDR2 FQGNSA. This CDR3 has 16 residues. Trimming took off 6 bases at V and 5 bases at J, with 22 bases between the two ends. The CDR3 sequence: CASSYSLGAGVETQYF. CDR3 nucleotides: TGTGCCAGCAGTTACTCCTTGGGTGCAGGGGTGGAGACCCAGTACTTC. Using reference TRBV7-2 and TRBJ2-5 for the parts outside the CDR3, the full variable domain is GAGVSQSPSNKVTEKGKDVELRCDPISGHTALYWYRQSLGQGLEFLIYFQGNSAPDKSGLPSDRFSAERTGGSVSTLTIQRTQQEDSAVYLCASSYSLGAGVETQYFGPGTRLLVL.

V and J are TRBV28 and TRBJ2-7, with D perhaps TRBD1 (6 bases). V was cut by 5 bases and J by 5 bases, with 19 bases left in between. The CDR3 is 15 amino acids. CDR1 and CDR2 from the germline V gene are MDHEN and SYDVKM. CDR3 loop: CASSPTTRGSDEQYF. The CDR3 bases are TGTGCCAGCAGTCCAACCACGAGGGGGAGTGACGAGCAGTACTTC.

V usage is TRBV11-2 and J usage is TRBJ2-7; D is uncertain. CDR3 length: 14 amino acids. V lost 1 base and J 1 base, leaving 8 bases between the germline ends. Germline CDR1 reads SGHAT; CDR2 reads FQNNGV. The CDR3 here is CASSLGLVSYEQYF. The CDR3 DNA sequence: TGTGCCAGCAGCTTAGGGTTAGTATCCTACGAGCAGTACTTC.

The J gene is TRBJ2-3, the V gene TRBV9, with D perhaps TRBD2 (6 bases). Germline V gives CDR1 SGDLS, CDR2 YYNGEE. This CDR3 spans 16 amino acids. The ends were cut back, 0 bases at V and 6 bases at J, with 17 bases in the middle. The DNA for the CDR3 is TGTGCCAGCAGCGTAGGTTCCGGCGGGGTAATTGATACGCAGTATTTT. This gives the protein CASSVGSGGVIDTQYF.